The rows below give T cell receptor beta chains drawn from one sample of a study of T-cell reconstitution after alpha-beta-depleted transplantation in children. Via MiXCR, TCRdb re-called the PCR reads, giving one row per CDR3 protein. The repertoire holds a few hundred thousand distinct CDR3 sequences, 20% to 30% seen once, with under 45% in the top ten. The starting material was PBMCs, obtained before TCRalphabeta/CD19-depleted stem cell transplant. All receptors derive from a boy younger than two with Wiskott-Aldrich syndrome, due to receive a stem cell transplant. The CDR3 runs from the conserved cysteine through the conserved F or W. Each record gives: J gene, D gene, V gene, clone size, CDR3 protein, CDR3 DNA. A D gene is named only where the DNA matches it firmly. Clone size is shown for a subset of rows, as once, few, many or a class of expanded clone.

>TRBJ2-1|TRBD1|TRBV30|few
CAWRFPGTGGNEQFF
TGTGCCTGGAGGTTTCCCGGGACAGGGGGCAATGAGCAGTTCTTC
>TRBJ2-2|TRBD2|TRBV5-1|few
CASSKGLAGGLTGELFF
TGCGCCAGCAGCAAAGGACTAGCGGGAGGTTTGACCGGGGAGCTGTTTTTT
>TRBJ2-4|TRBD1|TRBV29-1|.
CSVAPTGTNIQYF
TGCAGCGTTGCCCCGACAGGGACAAACATTCAGTACTTC
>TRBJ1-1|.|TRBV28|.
CASSSAGTLNTEAFF
TGTGCCAGCAGTTCCGCCGGGACATTGAACACTGAAGCTTTCTTT
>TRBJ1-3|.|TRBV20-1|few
CSAKTRGSSGNTIYF
TGCAGTGCAAAGACACGGGGGAGCTCTGGAAACACCATATATTTT
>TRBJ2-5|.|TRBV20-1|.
CSDMAAYQETQYF
TGCAGTGATATGGCAGCTTATCAAGAGACCCAGTACTTC
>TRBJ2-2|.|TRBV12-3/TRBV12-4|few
CASSLGGSAGELFF
TGTGCCAGCAGTTTAGGGGGTAGCGCCGGGGAGCTGTTTTTT
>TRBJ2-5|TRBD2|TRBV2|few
CASTQAGAETQYF
TGTGCCAGCACCCAAGCGGGAGCAGAGACCCAGTACTTC
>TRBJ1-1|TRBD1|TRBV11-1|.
CASSSRRGQGNTEAFF
TGTGCCAGCAGCTCCCGAAGGGGACAGGGGAACACTGAAGCTTTCTTT
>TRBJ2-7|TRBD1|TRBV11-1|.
CASSLQTGGSYEQYF
TGTGCCAGCAGTTTACAGACAGGGGGGTCCTACGAGCAGTACTTC
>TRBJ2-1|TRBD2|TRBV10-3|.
CAISDWRTSVDNEQFF
TGTGCCATCAGTGATTGGAGGACTAGTGTAGACAATGAGCAGTTCTTC
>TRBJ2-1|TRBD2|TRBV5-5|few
CASSSSGTSGISEQFF
TGTGCCAGCAGCTCATCCGGGACTAGCGGGATTTCTGAGCAGTTCTTC
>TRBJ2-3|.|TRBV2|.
CASSGRRDTQYF
TGTGCCAGCAGCGGACGGAGGGATACGCAGTATTTT
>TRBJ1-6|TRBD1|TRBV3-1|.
CASSQGTGGGSPLHF
TGTGCCAGCAGCCAAGGGACAGGAGGCGGTTCACCCCTCCACTTT
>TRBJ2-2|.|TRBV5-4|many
CASSRGQNTGELFF
TGTGCCAGCAGCCGGGGCCAGAACACCGGGGAGCTGTTTTTT
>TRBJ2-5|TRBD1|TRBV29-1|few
CSVEAPTGGRWKETQYF
TGCAGCGTTGAAGCCCCAACAGGGGGCCGTTGGAAAGAGACCCAGTACTTC
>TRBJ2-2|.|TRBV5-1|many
CASSLGNTGELFF
TGTGCCAGCAGCTTAGGGAACACCGGGGAGCTGTTTTTT
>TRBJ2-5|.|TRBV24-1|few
CATSDLVGGTQETQYF
TGTGCCACCAGTGATTTGGTCGGGGGAACTCAAGAGACCCAGTACTTC
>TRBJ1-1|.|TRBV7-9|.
CASRPGAGTEAFF
TGTGCCAGCAGACCGGGAGCGGGCACTGAAGCTTTCTTT
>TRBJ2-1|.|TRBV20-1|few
CSASHTSWGYNEQFF
TGCAGTGCTAGTCACACTAGCTGGGGCTACAATGAGCAGTTCTTC
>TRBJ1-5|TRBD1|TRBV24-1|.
CATKVRDRGNQPQHF
TGTGCCACCAAAGTTCGGGACAGGGGCAATCAGCCCCAGCATTTT
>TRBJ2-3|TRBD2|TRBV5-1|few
CASSLAPAGVGTDTQYF
TGCGCCAGCAGCTTGGCCCCAGCGGGAGTGGGGACAGATACGCAGTATTTT